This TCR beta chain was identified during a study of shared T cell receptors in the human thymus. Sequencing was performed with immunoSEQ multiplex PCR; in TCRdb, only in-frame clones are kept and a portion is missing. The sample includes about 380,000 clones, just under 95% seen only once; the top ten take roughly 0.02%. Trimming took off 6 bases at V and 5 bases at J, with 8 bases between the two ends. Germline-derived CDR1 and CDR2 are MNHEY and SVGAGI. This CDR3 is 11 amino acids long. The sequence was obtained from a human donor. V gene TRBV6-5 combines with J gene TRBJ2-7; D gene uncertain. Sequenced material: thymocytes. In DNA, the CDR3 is TGTGCCAGCAGACTATCCCACGAGCAGTACTTC. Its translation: CASRLSHEQYF.